This T cell receptor (beta chain) was identified in a study of T-cell reconstitution after alpha-beta-depleted transplantation in children. Overall study results and limits: Several hundred expanded graft clones reportedly were the source of alpha-beta T cells about two months after transplant. Several patients had high TCRbeta diversity at day 60; it came from surviving recipient T cells and thymic progenitors.

Concerning this clonotype: Antigen unknown.

The library targeted TCRbeta and was prepared with unique molecular identifiers. TCRdb re-called the PCR reads with MiXCR, one entry per CDR3 protein. The table shows approximately 520,000 distinct CDR3 sequences, with approximately 10% occurring only once. V was pared by 10 bases and J by 2 bases, with 13 bases of the junction left unmatched. Germline V gene sequence: CDR1 ENHRY, CDR2 SYGVKD. The CDR3 extends over 17 amino acids. The specimen was PBMCs, mostly from graft donor cells, collected 180 days after TCRalphabeta/CD19-depleted stem cell transplant. The receptor was isolated from a female patient between 2 and 15 years old who had a stem cell transplant for aplastic anemia, so the T cells may come from the graft donor. This sequence joins TRBV10-3 and TRBJ2-2; 10 bases align to TRBD2. This CDR3 is CATASGSSGSNTGELFF. Written as DNA, the CDR3 is TGTGCCACCGCTAGCGGTTCTAGCGGGAGTAACACCGGGGAGCTGTTTTTT.